The present T cell receptor beta chain was sequenced within a study of blood T cells in healthy people across ages. A second PCR, run for about 6 to 11 cycles, used a sample-barcoded 5' primer plus a J-beta primer mix. Every cDNA was tagged by a template-switch adaptor with 12 random nucleotides. TCRdb re-called the 5' RACE reads with MiXCR, one entry per CDR3 protein. In the table there are about a million distinct CDR3 sequences, about 51% of which are singletons. Looked up from germline, CDR1 is SNHLY and CDR2 is FYNNEI. V gave up 5 bases and J gave up 5 bases; unmatched junction bases: 12. The CDR3 covers 16 residues. This clonotype has at least ten counts. Its antigen is not known. Findings of the study overall: Since the PBMCs were unsorted, naive and antigen-experienced cells could not be conclusively compared. Observed TCR beta diversity showed a strong correlation with the percentage of naive T cells as measured by flow cytometry. Diversity figures derived from one million T cells were judged to underestimate the true value.

Input material: blood. This TCR was recovered from a woman between 55 and 75 years old in good health. The V gene is TRBV2, the J gene TRBJ2-1; 7 nucleotides agree with TRBD2. In nucleotides, the CDR3 is TGTGCCAGCAGTCCCTTGCGGTCGGGAGGCCACAATGAGCAGTTCTTC. Translation gives CASSPLRSGGHNEQFF.